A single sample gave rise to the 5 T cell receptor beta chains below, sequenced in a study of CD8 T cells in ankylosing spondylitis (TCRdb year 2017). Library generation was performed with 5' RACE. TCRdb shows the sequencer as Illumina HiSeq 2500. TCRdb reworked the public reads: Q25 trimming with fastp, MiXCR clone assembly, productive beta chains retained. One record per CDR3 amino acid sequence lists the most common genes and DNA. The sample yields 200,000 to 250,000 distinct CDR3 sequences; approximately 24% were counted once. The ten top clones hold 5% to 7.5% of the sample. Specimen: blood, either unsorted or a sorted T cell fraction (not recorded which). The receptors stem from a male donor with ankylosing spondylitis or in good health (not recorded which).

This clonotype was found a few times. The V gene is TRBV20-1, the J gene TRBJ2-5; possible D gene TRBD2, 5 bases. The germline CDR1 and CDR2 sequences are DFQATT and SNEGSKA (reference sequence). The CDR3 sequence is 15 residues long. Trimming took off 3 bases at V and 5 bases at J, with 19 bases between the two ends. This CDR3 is CSASGVTEQRETQYF. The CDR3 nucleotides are TGCAGTGCTAGCGGGGTGACCGAACAGCGGGAGACCCAGTACTTC.

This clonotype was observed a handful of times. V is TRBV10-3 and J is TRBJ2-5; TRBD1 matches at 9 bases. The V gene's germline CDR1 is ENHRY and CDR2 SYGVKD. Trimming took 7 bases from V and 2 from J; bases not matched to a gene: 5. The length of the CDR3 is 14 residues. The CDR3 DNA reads TGTGCCATCACCGAAGGGACAGGGCAAGAGACCCAGTACTTC. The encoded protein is CAITEGTGQETQYF.

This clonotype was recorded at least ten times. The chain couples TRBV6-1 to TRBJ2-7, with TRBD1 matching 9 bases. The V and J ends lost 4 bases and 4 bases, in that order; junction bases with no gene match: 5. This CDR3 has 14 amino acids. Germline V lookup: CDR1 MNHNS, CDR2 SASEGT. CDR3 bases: TGTGCCAGCAGTGGCCGGGACAGGGAGTACGAGCAGTACTTC. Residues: CASSGRDREYEQYF.

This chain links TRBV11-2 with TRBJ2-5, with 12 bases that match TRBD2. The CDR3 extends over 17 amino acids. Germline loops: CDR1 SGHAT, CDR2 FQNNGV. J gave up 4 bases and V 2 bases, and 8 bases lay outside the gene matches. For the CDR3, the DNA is TGTGCCAGCAGCTTACTGGGGCTAGCGGGAGGGGGAGAGACCCAGTACTTC. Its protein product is CASSLLGLAGGGETQYF.

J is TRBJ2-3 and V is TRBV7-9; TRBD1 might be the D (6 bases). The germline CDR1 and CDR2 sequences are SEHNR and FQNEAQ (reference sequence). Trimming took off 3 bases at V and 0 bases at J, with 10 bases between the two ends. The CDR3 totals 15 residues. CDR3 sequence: CASSFLDSSTDTQYF. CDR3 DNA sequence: TGTGCCAGCAGCTTCTTGGACAGTAGCACAGATACGCAGTATTTT.